This T cell receptor (beta chain) was found in a study of neoadjuvant anti-PD-1 for oral cavity cancer. Method: immunoSEQ multiplex PCR; TCRdb's copy keeps in-frame clones and lacks some. The sample has 12,000 to 15,000 clones, 65% to 80% seen once; the top ten hold less than 3%. The germline V and J ends were trimmed by 7 bases and 0 bases, with 13 bases remaining between them. Per germline, CDR1 SNHLY and CDR2 FYNNEI. The CDR3 sequence is 14 residues long. The V call is TRBV2, the J call TRBJ2-7; D not resolved. This clonotype was obtained from a person aged 40-85 years with oral cavity squamous cell carcinoma. The sample here was PBMCs, taken before nivolumab (anti-PD-1) treatment. The CDR3 nucleotides are TGTGCCAGCAAGCCCCGCCTATTCTCCTACGAGCAGTACTTC. It yields the protein CASKPRLFSYEQYF.